This T cell receptor (beta chain) was sequenced for a study of technical replicates of blood from several donors (dated by TCRdb to between 2016 and 2019). Concerning this clone: Its antigen is currently not known. Base qualities are not at hand, and no much larger clone is one base apart.

The library was obtained by the immunoSEQ multiplex PCR assay. TCRdb retrieved this table from immuneACCESS and kept in-frame rearrangements only. Not all clones are present; in checked studies, unresolved V genes account for under half, and no reason is known for the remainder. Recorded for this sample are more than 90,000 clones; 90% to 97% of them occurred a single time. 0.36% of the sample lies in the top ten. The CDR3 goes from the cysteine to the phenylalanine over 14 residues. The only DNA kept is the CDR3, 42 bases in frame from the first base. Per the germline V gene, SNHLY is the CDR1 and FYNNEI is the CDR2. Relative to germline, V is 8 bases shorter and J is 3 bases shorter, with 16 bases between their ends.

The TCR was taken from a human donor in good health. The chain couples TRBV2 to TRBJ1-1; TRBD1 is possibly the D segment (6 matching bases). The specimen was T cells isolated from PBMCs. Here is the DNA: TGTGCCAGCTTCCTACCCGCAGGGGACACTGAAGCTTTCTTT. This is translated as CASFLPAGDTEAFF. Where the CDR3 stops, the reference TRBV2 and TRBJ1-1 genes take over; the full variable domain is EPEVTQTPSHQVTQMGQEVILRCVPISNHLYFYWYRQILGQKVEFLVSFYNNEISEKSEIFDDQFSVERPDGSNFTLKIRSTKLEDSAMYFCASFLPAGDTEAFFGQGTRLTVV.